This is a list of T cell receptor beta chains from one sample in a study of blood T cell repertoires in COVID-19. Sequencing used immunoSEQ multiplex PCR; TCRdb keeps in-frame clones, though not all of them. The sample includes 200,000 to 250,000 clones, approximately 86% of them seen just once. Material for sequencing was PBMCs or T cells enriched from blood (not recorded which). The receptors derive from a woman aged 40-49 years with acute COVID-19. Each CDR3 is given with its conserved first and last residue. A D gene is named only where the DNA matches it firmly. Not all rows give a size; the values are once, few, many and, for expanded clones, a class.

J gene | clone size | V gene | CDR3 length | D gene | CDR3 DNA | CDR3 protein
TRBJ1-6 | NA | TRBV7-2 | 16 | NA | TGTGCCAGCAGCTTAGGGCAAACAGGATCGTACTCACCCCTCCACTTT | CASSLGQTGSYSPLHF
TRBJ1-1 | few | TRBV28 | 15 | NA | TGTGCCAGCAGTTTATCCCCACCTAGGCACAATGAAGCTTTCTTT | CASSLSPPRHNEAFF
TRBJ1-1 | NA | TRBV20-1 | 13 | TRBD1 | TGCAGTGCTAGTGGACAGGCTAACACTGAAGCTTTCTTT | CSASGQANTEAFF
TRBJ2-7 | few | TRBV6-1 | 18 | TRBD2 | TGTGCCAGCAGTGACAAACCCTCCGGGACTAGCGGGAGTTACGAGCAGTACTTC | CASSDKPSGTSGSYEQYF
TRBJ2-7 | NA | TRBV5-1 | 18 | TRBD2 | TGCGCCAGCAGCTTGCTAGCGGCCTTAACCAATGGCTCCTACGAGCAGTACTTC | CASSLLAALTNGSYEQYF
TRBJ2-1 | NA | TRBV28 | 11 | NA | TGTGCCAGCAGTCTTCTCAATGAGCAGTTCTTC | CASSLLNEQFF
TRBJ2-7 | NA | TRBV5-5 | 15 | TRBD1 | TGTGCCAGCAGCGCACAGGACAGGGCGATCTACGAGCAGTACTTC | CASSAQDRAIYEQYF
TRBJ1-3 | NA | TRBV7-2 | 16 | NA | TGTGCCAGCAGCTTTATATGGGGGGGCTCTGGAAACACCATATATTTT | CASSFIWGGSGNTIYF
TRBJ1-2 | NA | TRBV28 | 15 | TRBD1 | TGTGCCAGCAGTTTGGGCGGACAGGGGACCGGTGGCTACACCTTC | CASSLGGQGTGGYTF
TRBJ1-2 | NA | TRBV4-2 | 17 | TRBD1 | TGTGCCAGCAGCCAACAGGACAGGGGGTTTTCCGTCGGCGGCTACACCTTC | CASSQQDRGFSVGGYTF
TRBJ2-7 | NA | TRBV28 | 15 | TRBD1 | TGTGCCAGCAGCGTCGACAGGGGGCGTTTAAACGAGCAGTACTTC | CASSVDRGRLNEQYF
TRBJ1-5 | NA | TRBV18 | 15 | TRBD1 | TGTGCCAGCTCACCTTCCGGACAGGGCAATCAGCCCCAGCATTTT | CASSPSGQGNQPQHF
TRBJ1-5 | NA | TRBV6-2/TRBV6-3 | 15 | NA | TGTGCCAGCAGACCTTGGGGGGATAGCAATCAGCCCCAGCATTTT | CASRPWGDSNQPQHF
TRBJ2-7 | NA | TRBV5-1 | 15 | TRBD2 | TGCGCCAGCAGTTCCTTTAGCGGGAGGCACTACGAGCAGTACTTC | CASSSFSGRHYEQYF
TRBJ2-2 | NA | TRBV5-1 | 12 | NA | TGCGCCAGCAGAGGGGAATCCGGGGAGCTGTTTTTT | CASRGESGELFF
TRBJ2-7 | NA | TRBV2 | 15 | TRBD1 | TGTGCCAGCAGTGAATTGACAGGGAGCTCCTACGAGCAGTACTTC | CASSELTGSSYEQYF
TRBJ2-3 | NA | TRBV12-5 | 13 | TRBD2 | TGTGCTAGTGGTCCCGGGGACTACGCTACGCAGTATTTT | CASGPGDYATQYF